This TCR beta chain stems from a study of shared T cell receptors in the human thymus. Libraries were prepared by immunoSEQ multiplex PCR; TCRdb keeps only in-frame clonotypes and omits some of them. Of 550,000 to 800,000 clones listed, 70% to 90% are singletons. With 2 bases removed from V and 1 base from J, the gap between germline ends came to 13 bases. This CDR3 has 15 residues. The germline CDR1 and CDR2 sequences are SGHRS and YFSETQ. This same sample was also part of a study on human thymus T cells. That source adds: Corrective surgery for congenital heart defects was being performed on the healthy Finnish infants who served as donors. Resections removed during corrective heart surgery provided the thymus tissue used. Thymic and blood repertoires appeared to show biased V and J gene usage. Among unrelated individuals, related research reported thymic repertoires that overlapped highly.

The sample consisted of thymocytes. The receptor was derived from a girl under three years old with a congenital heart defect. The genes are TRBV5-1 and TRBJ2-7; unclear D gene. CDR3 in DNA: TGCGCCAGCAGCTTTATTCCCGTAGAATCCTACGAGCAGTACTTC. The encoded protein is CASSFIPVESYEQYF.